This is a list of T cell receptor beta chains from one sample in a study of response to subunit inactivated influenza vaccine. MiXCR was run by TCRdb on the RT-PCR reads, yielding one entry per CDR3 protein. In the table there are about 780,000 distinct CDR3 sequences, about 18% of which are singletons. The specimen was PBMCs from blood, collected 5 to 6 days after vaccination. The receptor set was obtained from a man aged 50-59 years who received an inactivated influenza vaccine. The CDR3 runs from the conserved cysteine through the conserved F or W. The D gene is left open where the match is weak. Rows may omit the clone size; those that give it use once, few, many or a size class.

abundance: few; d_gene: TRBD2; v_gene: TRBV6-1; j_gene: TRBJ2-1; CDR3aa: CASNREGPYEQFF; CDR3nt: TGTGCCAGCAACCGGGAGGGCCCCTATGAGCAGTTCTTC
abundance: NA; d_gene: TRBD2; v_gene: TRBV7-6; j_gene: TRBJ2-2; CDR3aa: CASSTIAGSISDTGELFF; CDR3nt: TGTGCCAGCAGCACGATAGCGGGATCCATATCTGACACCGGGGAGCTGTTTTTT
abundance: NA; d_gene: TRBD1; v_gene: TRBV4-2; j_gene: TRBJ1-5; CDR3aa: CASSQGGQGARQPQHF; CDR3nt: TGTGCCAGCAGCCAAGGGGGACAGGGGGCCAGGCAGCCCCAGCATTTT
abundance: few; d_gene: TRBD1; v_gene: TRBV20-1; j_gene: TRBJ2-7; CDR3aa: CSASRQGRSYEQYF; CDR3nt: TGCAGTGCTAGTCGACAGGGGCGCTCCTACGAGCAGTACTTC
abundance: NA; d_gene: TRBD2; v_gene: TRBV15; j_gene: TRBJ2-2; CDR3aa: CATSRDRLATNTGELFF; CDR3nt: TGTGCCACCAGCAGAGATAGACTAGCGACGAACACCGGGGAGCTGTTTTTT
abundance: few; d_gene: TRBD1; v_gene: TRBV5-6; j_gene: TRBJ2-5; CDR3aa: CASRRRDRGETQYF; CDR3nt: TGTGCCAGCAGGCGCCGGGACAGGGGAGAGACCCAGTACTTC
abundance: NA; d_gene: NA; v_gene: TRBV4-3; j_gene: TRBJ2-2; CDR3aa: CASSQHLGGLTGELFF; CDR3nt: TGCGCCAGCAGCCAACACTTGGGGGGCCTCACCGGGGAGCTGTTTTTT
abundance: few; d_gene: TRBD2; v_gene: TRBV20-1; j_gene: TRBJ2-7; CDR3aa: CSAKGTSGRVPYEQYF; CDR3nt: TGCAGTGCTAAAGGGACTAGCGGGAGGGTCCCCTACGAGCAGTACTTC
abundance: many; d_gene: NA; v_gene: TRBV29-1; j_gene: TRBJ2-1; CDR3aa: CSKIAGTYNEQFF; CDR3nt: TGCAGCAAGATCGCGGGAACCTACAATGAGCAGTTCTTC
abundance: many; d_gene: TRBD1; v_gene: TRBV4-3; j_gene: TRBJ2-7; CDR3aa: CASSQERTGLIEQYF; CDR3nt: TGCGCCAGCAGCCAAGAGCGGACAGGATTAATCGAGCAGTACTTC
abundance: NA; d_gene: NA; v_gene: TRBV7-2; j_gene: TRBJ2-5; CDR3aa: CASSGRGLGETQYF; CDR3nt: TGTGCCAGCAGCGGCCGGGGTCTCGGAGAGACCCAGTACTTC
abundance: NA; d_gene: TRBD1; v_gene: TRBV10-3; j_gene: TRBJ2-2; CDR3aa: CAITRGLNTGELFF; CDR3nt: TGTGCCATCACCAGGGGGCTGAACACCGGGGAGCTGTTTTTT
abundance: NA; d_gene: TRBD2; v_gene: TRBV5-1; j_gene: TRBJ2-3; CDR3aa: CASSLLAGESDTQYF; CDR3nt: TGCGCCAGCAGCTTACTAGCGGGGGAATCAGATACGCAGTATTTT
abundance: few; d_gene: NA; v_gene: TRBV7-2; j_gene: TRBJ1-5; CDR3aa: CASSLGRGGQPQHF; CDR3nt: TGTGCCAGCAGCTTAGGCAGGGGCGGTCAGCCCCAGCATTTT
abundance: many; d_gene: NA; v_gene: TRBV12-3/TRBV12-4; j_gene: TRBJ1-6; CDR3aa: CASSLVGGTSPLHF; CDR3nt: TGTGCCAGCAGTTTAGTGGGGGGCACTTCACCCCTCCACTTT
abundance: NA; d_gene: NA; v_gene: TRBV12-3/TRBV12-4; j_gene: TRBJ2-4; CDR3aa: CASRPSFMGKNIQYF; CDR3nt: TGTGCCAGCCGCCCCTCATTCATGGGCAAAAACATTCAGTACTTC
abundance: NA; d_gene: NA; v_gene: TRBV4-2; j_gene: TRBJ1-4; CDR3aa: CASSQEKGRSNEKLFF; CDR3nt: TGTGCCAGCAGCCAAGAAAAGGGGCGATCTAATGAAAAACTGTTTTTT
abundance: NA; d_gene: TRBD2; v_gene: TRBV5-1; j_gene: TRBJ2-7; CDR3aa: CASRNSGRRYEQYF; CDR3nt: TGCGCCAGCAGGAATAGCGGGAGGCGCTACGAGCAGTACTTC
abundance: NA; d_gene: NA; v_gene: TRBV12-3/TRBV12-4; j_gene: TRBJ1-4; CDR3aa: CASGPRSGPLFF; CDR3nt: TGTGCCAGCGGACCCAGGTCGGGGCCACTGTTTTTT
abundance: NA; d_gene: NA; v_gene: TRBV4-2; j_gene: TRBJ2-2; CDR3aa: CAIGPGLLCAGELFF; CDR3nt: TGTGCCATCGGCCCCGGGCTCCTCTGCGCCGGGGAGCTGTTTTTT
abundance: few; d_gene: NA; v_gene: TRBV20-1; j_gene: TRBJ1-1; CDR3aa: CSAGRLGMNTEAFF; CDR3nt: TGCAGTGCGGGACGACTAGGAATGAACACTGAAGCTTTCTTT
abundance: once; d_gene: TRBD1; v_gene: TRBV4-1; j_gene: TRBJ2-5; CDR3aa: CASSHPTDVDRQETQYF; CDR3nt: TGCGCCAGCAGCCATCCGACCGATGTGGACAGGCAAGAGACCCAGTACTTC
abundance: few; d_gene: NA; v_gene: TRBV5-1; j_gene: TRBJ1-2; CDR3aa: CASSLHPVRGGGYTF; CDR3nt: TGCGCCAGCAGCTTACATCCGGTCCGAGGGGGAGGCTACACCTTC
abundance: NA; d_gene: NA; v_gene: TRBV4-3; j_gene: TRBJ2-1; CDR3aa: CASSQGGASPYNEQFF; CDR3nt: TGCGCCAGCAGCCAAGGGGGAGCGAGCCCCTACAATGAGCAGTTCTTC
abundance: few; d_gene: NA; v_gene: TRBV12-3/TRBV12-4; j_gene: TRBJ1-1; CDR3aa: CASRTDLTPNTEAFF; CDR3nt: TGTGCCAGCAGAACGGATCTTACCCCGAACACTGAAGCTTTCTTT
abundance: few; d_gene: TRBD1; v_gene: TRBV4-3; j_gene: TRBJ2-7; CDR3aa: CASSQDLGQGAYEQYF; CDR3nt: TGCGCCAGCAGCCAAGATTTGGGACAGGGGGCCTACGAGCAGTACTTC
abundance: NA; d_gene: NA; v_gene: TRBV6-2/TRBV6-3; j_gene: TRBJ2-5; CDR3aa: CASSYPQRTQYF; CDR3nt: TGTGCCAGCAGTTACCCCCAAAGGACCCAGTACTTC
abundance: NA; d_gene: NA; v_gene: TRBV7-2; j_gene: TRBJ2-7; CDR3aa: CASSLGISGSYEQYF; CDR3nt: TGTGCCAGCAGCTTAGGGATTAGCGGCTCCTACGAGCAGTACTTC
abundance: NA; d_gene: TRBD2; v_gene: TRBV28; j_gene: TRBJ2-7; CDR3aa: CGTSGRYEQYF; CDR3nt: TGTGGGACTAGCGGGAGATACGAGCAGTACTTC
abundance: NA; d_gene: NA; v_gene: TRBV10-3; j_gene: TRBJ2-7; CDR3aa: CATRQERMTYEQYF; CDR3nt: TGTGCCACCCGTCAGGAACGGATGACCTACGAGCAGTACTTC
abundance: NA; d_gene: NA; v_gene: TRBV5-1; j_gene: TRBJ2-1; CDR3aa: CASSLAPGAQVNEQFF; CDR3nt: TGCGCCAGCAGCTTGGCTCCCGGGGCCCAGGTAAATGAGCAGTTCTTC
abundance: NA; d_gene: NA; v_gene: TRBV21-1; j_gene: TRBJ1-4; CDR3aa: CASSRDSGMEKLFF; CDR3nt: TGTGCCAGCAGTCGGGACAGCGGTATGGAAAAACTGTTTTTT
abundance: NA; d_gene: NA; v_gene: TRBV12-3/TRBV12-4; j_gene: TRBJ2-5; CDR3aa: CASSFGQFPLETQYF; CDR3nt: TGTGCCAGCAGTTTCGGACAGTTCCCTCTCGAGACCCAGTACTTC
abundance: many; d_gene: TRBD1; v_gene: TRBV4-3; j_gene: TRBJ2-2; CDR3aa: CASSETGWTGELFF; CDR3nt: TGCGCCAGTTCTGAGACAGGGTGGACCGGGGAGCTGTTTTTT
abundance: many; d_gene: TRBD1; v_gene: TRBV28; j_gene: TRBJ1-4; CDR3aa: CASSPWALLGRGRTELFF; CDR3nt: TGTGCCAGCAGTCCTTGGGCACTCTTGGGGAGGGGGCGAACTGAACTGTTTTTT
abundance: NA; d_gene: NA; v_gene: TRBV5-1; j_gene: TRBJ2-5; CDR3aa: CASSLDRILRETQYF; CDR3nt: TGCGCCAGCAGCTTGGACAGGATCCTCCGGGAGACCCAGTACTTC
abundance: NA; d_gene: TRBD1; v_gene: TRBV27; j_gene: TRBJ1-1; CDR3aa: CASHRGPNTEAFF; CDR3nt: TGTGCCAGCCACAGGGGACCGAACACTGAAGCTTTCTTT
abundance: NA; d_gene: NA; v_gene: TRBV28; j_gene: TRBJ2-7; CDR3aa: CASSNPAGSYEQYF; CDR3nt: TGTGCCAGCAGCAACCCTGCAGGCTCCTACGAGCAGTACTTC
abundance: few; d_gene: NA; v_gene: TRBV7-2; j_gene: TRBJ2-3; CDR3aa: CASSPWGPARSTDTQYF; CDR3nt: TGTGCCAGCAGCCCTTGGGGGCCAGCCCGTAGCACAGATACGCAGTATTTT
abundance: few; d_gene: NA; v_gene: TRBV20-1; j_gene: TRBJ2-3; CDR3aa: CSAGDVASTDTQYF; CDR3nt: TGCAGTGCAGGGGACGTAGCTAGCACAGATACGCAGTATTTT
abundance: NA; d_gene: NA; v_gene: TRBV20-1; j_gene: TRBJ2-5; CDR3aa: CSIPTENNQETQYF; CDR3nt: TGCAGTATTCCGACAGAAAATAACCAAGAGACCCAGTACTTC
abundance: NA; d_gene: NA; v_gene: TRBV7-9; j_gene: TRBJ2-7; CDR3aa: CASSSPLGGTYEQYF; CDR3nt: TGTGCCAGCAGCTCACCTCTCGGGGGTACCTACGAGCAGTACTTC
abundance: NA; d_gene: TRBD2; v_gene: TRBV29-1; j_gene: TRBJ2-5; CDR3aa: CSVEDQGSGGETQYF; CDR3nt: TGCAGCGTTGAAGACCAGGGTAGCGGGGGGGAGACCCAGTACTTC
abundance: once; d_gene: TRBD2; v_gene: TRBV9; j_gene: TRBJ2-5; CDR3aa: CASSAGTSGGQGTQYF; CDR3nt: TGTGCCAGCAGCGCAGGGACTAGCGGGGGACAAGGGACCCAGTACTTC
abundance: few; d_gene: NA; v_gene: TRBV12-3/TRBV12-4; j_gene: TRBJ2-7; CDR3aa: CASSLPDRTYEQYF; CDR3nt: TGTGCCAGCAGTCTCCCTGACAGAACCTACGAGCAGTACTTC
abundance: many; d_gene: TRBD2; v_gene: TRBV4-2; j_gene: TRBJ2-7; CDR3aa: CASSQRTSGRALYEQYF; CDR3nt: TGTGCCAGCAGCCAACGGACTAGCGGGAGGGCCTTGTACGAGCAGTACTTC
abundance: many; d_gene: NA; v_gene: TRBV28; j_gene: TRBJ2-7; CDR3aa: CASSLLQGYEQYF; CDR3nt: TGTGCCAGCAGTTTACTACAGGGCTACGAGCAGTACTTC
abundance: NA; d_gene: NA; v_gene: TRBV24-1; j_gene: TRBJ2-4; CDR3aa: CATSVSGGDDIQYF; CDR3nt: TGTGCCACCAGTGTGAGTGGGGGTGATGACATTCAGTACTTC
abundance: few; d_gene: NA; v_gene: TRBV10-3; j_gene: TRBJ1-5; CDR3aa: CAVGLSNQPQHF; CDR3nt: TGTGCCGTAGGACTGAGCAATCAGCCCCAGCATTTT
abundance: few; d_gene: NA; v_gene: TRBV7-2; j_gene: TRBJ1-1; CDR3aa: CASSLRVGEAFF; CDR3nt: TGTGCCAGCAGTCTCAGGGTAGGTGAAGCTTTCTTT
abundance: NA; d_gene: NA; v_gene: TRBV29-1; j_gene: TRBJ2-7; CDR3aa: CSVEVVDATYEQYF; CDR3nt: TGCAGCGTTGAAGTCGTGGACGCTACCTACGAGCAGTACTTC
abundance: NA; d_gene: TRBD2; v_gene: TRBV5-1; j_gene: TRBJ2-1; CDR3aa: CASSRLSGGPYNEQFF; CDR3nt: TGCGCCAGCAGCCGGCTTAGCGGGGGACCCTACAATGAGCAGTTCTTC
abundance: few; d_gene: NA; v_gene: TRBV5-1; j_gene: TRBJ2-1; CDR3aa: CASSAGVHEQFF; CDR3nt: TGCGCCAGCAGCGCAGGGGTCCATGAGCAGTTCTTC
abundance: NA; d_gene: TRBD1; v_gene: TRBV20-1; j_gene: TRBJ2-7; CDR3aa: CSAEGTGNEQYF; CDR3nt: TGCAGTGCTGAGGGGACAGGGAACGAGCAGTACTTC
abundance: many; d_gene: NA; v_gene: TRBV6-5; j_gene: TRBJ2-5; CDR3aa: CASSTTRETQYF; CDR3nt: TGTGCCAGCAGTACGACTAGGGAGACCCAGTACTTC
abundance: NA; d_gene: TRBD2; v_gene: TRBV9; j_gene: TRBJ2-1; CDR3aa: CASSVTGSGSSYNEQFF; CDR3nt: TGTGCCAGCAGCGTTACAGGTAGCGGGAGCTCCTACAATGAGCAGTTCTTC
abundance: NA; d_gene: TRBD1; v_gene: TRBV20-1; j_gene: TRBJ2-6; CDR3aa: CSAETGSGANVLTF; CDR3nt: TGCAGTGCTGAGACAGGGTCCGGGGCCAACGTCCTGACTTTC
abundance: few; d_gene: NA; v_gene: TRBV5-1; j_gene: TRBJ2-1; CDR3aa: CASSESRVHNEQFF; CDR3nt: TGCGCCAGCAGCGAATCCAGGGTCCACAATGAGCAGTTCTTC
abundance: few; d_gene: TRBD2; v_gene: TRBV12-3/TRBV12-4; j_gene: TRBJ2-1; CDR3aa: CASSAIAGVSYNEQFF; CDR3nt: TGTGCCAGCAGCGCGATAGCGGGAGTGTCCTACAATGAGCAGTTCTTC
abundance: few; d_gene: TRBD1; v_gene: TRBV6-2/TRBV6-3; j_gene: TRBJ1-1; CDR3aa: CASLRTGMNTEAFF; CDR3nt: TGTGCCAGTTTAAGGACAGGCATGAACACTGAAGCTTTCTTT